This record covers a single T cell receptor beta chain. Its antigen remains unknown. V was shortened by 0 bases and J by 4 bases, with 9 bases between the two germline ends. Germline V CDR1 and CDR2: SGHAT, FQNNGV. This CDR3 comprises 14 residues. Amplification of TCR beta CDR3 regions used RNA as the template. First-round RT-PCR with HTBI primers amplified the TCR CDR3 region. MiXCR, run by TCRdb on the multiplex PCR reads, gives a single entry per CDR3 protein. Among around 620,000 distinct CDR3 sequences listed, 35% to 55% were seen once. The data derive from a study of T cells in Graves' hyperthyroidism and ophthalmopathy. Whole-study findings and limits: The model forecast ophthalmopathy, anticipating it by a median around 6.5 months before onset. Most thyroid clonotypes that were expanded above 0.001 also turned up in blood.

Based on clinical symptoms, serum thyroxine and TRAb, thyroid ultrasound and orbital computed tomography, diagnoses were reached. The chain employs TRBV11-2 and TRBJ1-1; D remains ambiguous. This sequence originates from an adult woman with Graves' disease, either hyperthyroidism or ophthalmopathy (not recorded which). The sequencing input was peripheral blood or thyroid tissue (not recorded which). CDR3 sequence (DNA): TGTGCCAGCAGCTTAGATTTGGGCGGCACTGAAGCTTTCTTT. Protein: CASSLDLGGTEAFF.